Here is one TCR beta chain with its context. As yet, its antigen is unknown. The data were obtained in a study of T cell responses to AZD1222 COVID-19 vaccine. Study outcomes and limitations: AZD1222 recipients seropositive at baseline numbered only 5 or 6. Targeting of unmutated variant regions was reportedly seen in nearly half of spike-specific TCRs. Increased Spike-specific TCR breadth and depth were observed after two AZD1222 doses.

The V end was cut by 5 bases, the J end by 0 bases, with 17 bases between. Germline assignment: CDR1 MDHEN and CDR2 SYDVKM. The length of the CDR3 is 16 residues. Data came from immunoSEQ multiplex PCR; TCRdb stores just in-frame clones and leaves some out. Of 100,000 to 120,000 clones in the sample, roughly 92% were seen once. The sample in question was peripheral blood, obtained 28 days after the second AZD1222 dose. The origin of this receptor is an adult who received the AZD1222 COVID-19 vaccine. The chain joins TRBV28 to TRBJ2-7, with TRBD2 as a possible D gene (6 bases). The CDR3 DNA follows: TGTGCCAGCAGTACCCAGCTGCGGGGCAACTCCTACGAGCAGTACTTC. As protein: CASSTQLRGNSYEQYF.